This entry lists 18 T cell receptor beta chains sequenced from one sample in a study of cytomegalovirus exposure and HLA in healthy donors (dated by TCRdb to about 2017). Library construction relied on the immunoSEQ multiplex PCR assay. For the multiplex PCR, a mixture combining 60 forward primers for TCR Vbeta segments and 13 reverse primers for TCR Jbeta segments was used. TCRdb took this table from immuneACCESS and kept in-frame rearrangements with V and J called. Such tables lack part of the clones; where checked against another copy, unresolved V genes explain under half of the gap, and the rest is unexplained. For this sample the table gives 100,000 to 150,000 clones, of which approximately 80% were detected only once. Together, the top ten hold around 1.8% of the sample. Sequencing was done on a sample of PBMCs. The receptors stem from a man aged 18 to 29 in good health and CMV-seronegative.

The chain couples TRBV18 to TRBJ1-1, with TRBD1 matching over 8 bases. CDR1 is KGHSH and CDR2 is LQKENI in the germline V gene. CDR3 length: 13 residues. With V trimmed by 6 bases and J by 4 bases, 4 bases remained unmatched. CDR3 nucleotides: TGTGCCAGCTCGCAAACAGGGGGCACTGAAGCTTTCTTT. Translation gives CASSQTGGTEAFF. Using reference TRBV18 and TRBJ1-1 for the parts outside the CDR3, the full variable domain is NAGVMQNPRHLVRRRGQEARLRCSPMKGHSHVYWYRQLPEEGLKFMVYLQKENIIDESGMPKERFSAEFPKEGPSILRIQQVVRGDSAAYFCASSQTGGTEAFFGQGTRLTVV.

The rearrangement joins TRBV7-3 to TRBJ2-2, with D maybe TRBD1 (6 bases). V was trimmed by 5 bases and J by 2 bases, leaving 12 bases between them. Germline V gene lookup returns CDR1 SGHTA and CDR2 FQGTGA. The CDR3 has 15 residues. In nucleotides, the CDR3 is TGTGCCAGCAGCCTACAGGGATCCAACACCGGGGAGCTGTTTTTT. The encoded protein is CASSLQGSNTGELFF.

The V call is TRBV5-1, the J call TRBJ1-6; TRBD1 might be the D (6 bases). Germline CDR1 is SGHRS and CDR2 is YFSETQ. This CDR3 region has 16 residues. Trimming cost V 4 bases and J 3 bases, with 14 bases left between them. CDR3 region: CASSLQGPGYNSPLHF. DNA for the CDR3: TGCGCCAGCAGCCTACAGGGACCGGGCTATAATTCACCCCTCCACTTT.

The gene calls are TRBV11-2 and TRBJ1-2, with D maybe TRBD1 (5 bases). V shed 7 bases and J shed 3 bases, with 12 bases lying between them. The CDR3 consists of 13 residues. The germline V gene has CDR1 SGHAT and CDR2 FQNNGV. In DNA form, the CDR3 reads TGTGCCAGCACCCCGGGGGGAGACTATGGCTACACCTTC. Residues: CASTPGGDYGYTF.

V usage is TRBV6-5 and J usage is TRBJ1-1, with 10 bases matching TRBD1. Trimming removed 4 bases from V and 0 bases from J; junction bases left unmatched: 2. This CDR3 is 15 amino acids long. CDR1 is MNHEY, CDR2 SVGAGI, per germline. The CDR3 coding sequence is TGTGCCAGCAGTTTCGGACAGGGGGTGAACACTGAAGCTTTCTTT. It is translated as CASSFGQGVNTEAFF.

This CDR3 is CASSPGHRVRTEAFF. In nucleotides, the CDR3 is TGTGCCAGCAGCCCCGGGCACAGGGTTAGGACTGAAGCTTTCTTT. V and J are TRBV13 and TRBJ1-1, with D perhaps TRBD1 (6 bases). Germline CDR1 reads PRHDT; CDR2 reads FYEKMQ (reference sequence). Trimming removed 5 bases at V and 5 bases at J, with 18 bases between. The CDR3 totals 15 residues.

V and J are TRBV6-5 and TRBJ2-5; D is unclear. This CDR3 comprises 13 residues. CDR1 MNHEY and CDR2 SVGAGI come from the germline V gene. Trimming left V 6 bases short and J 4 bases short, with 12 bases between. DNA of the CDR3: TGTGCCAGCAGCCAGGTTAATGGAGAGACCCAGTACTTC. This encodes CASSQVNGETQYF.

The gene calls are TRBV5-1 and TRBJ2-7; tentatively, D is TRBD1 (6 bases). The CDR3 length is 16 residues. Germline V gives CDR1 SGHRS, CDR2 YFSETQ. V was clipped by 4 bases and J by 1 base, with 18 bases between them. This CDR3 is CASSTATGMTSYEQYF. The DNA of the CDR3 is TGCGCCAGCAGCACAGCCACAGGGATGACGTCCTACGAGCAGTACTTC.

This clone was seen only once. V usage is TRBV5-4 and J usage is TRBJ1-2, with TRBD1 matching over 8 bases. CDR1 and CDR2 (germline): SGHNT, YYREEE (reference sequence). V was clipped by 3 bases and J by 7 bases; unmatched bases: 8. The CDR3 runs 14 residues. CDR3 loop: CASSSPTGGRGYTF. In DNA form, the CDR3 reads TGTGCCAGCAGCTCGCCAACAGGGGGACGTGGCTACACCTTC.

This sequence joins TRBV5-1 and TRBJ1-1; maybe TRBD1 (6 bases). CDR1 is SGHRS, CDR2 YFSETQ, per germline. Trimming stripped 3 bases from V and 1 base from J, with 10 bases between. The CDR3 extends over 14 amino acids. CDR3 amino acids: CASSSGQRNTEAFF. CDR3 nucleotide sequence: TGCGCCAGCAGCTCCGGACAGCGGAACACTGAAGCTTTCTTT.

The chain links TRBV7-6 to TRBJ1-1; D not resolved. CDR1 is SGHVS and CDR2 is FNYEAQ in the germline V gene. This CDR3 is 15 amino acids long. Deletions cut 1 base from V and 4 bases from J, with 13 bases between. The CDR3 spells CASSLGAALSTEAFF. CDR3 DNA sequence: TGTGCCAGCAGCTTAGGGGCAGCCTTGAGCACTGAAGCTTTCTTT.

The V gene is TRBV7-9, the J gene TRBJ2-1, with D tentatively TRBD1 (5 bases). Germline V lookup: CDR1 SEHNR, CDR2 FQNEAQ (reference sequence). The V gene lost 2 bases and the J gene lost 8 bases, with 10 bases spanning the gap. CDR3 size: 13 residues. CDR3 DNA sequence: TGTGCCAGCAGCTTACTGACAGCGCATGAGCAGTTCTTC. It is translated as CASSLLTAHEQFF.

The chain joins TRBV10-3 to TRBJ2-7; tentatively, D is TRBD1 (7 bases). The germline gives CDR1 ENHRY, CDR2 SYGVKD. This CDR3 is built from 14 residues. V was trimmed by 7 bases and J by 3 bases, leaving 16 bases between them. Written as DNA, the CDR3 is TGTGCCATCAAGGAGGGTACAGGGGACTACGAGCAGTACTTC. Protein: CAIKEGTGDYEQYF.

This clone was recorded a few times. The rearrangement joins TRBV10-3 to TRBJ1-6; no definite D call. V was trimmed by 0 bases and J by 5 bases, leaving 11 bases between them. Germline V gives CDR1 ENHRY, CDR2 SYGVKD. This CDR3 contains 16 residues. CDR3 region: CAISESLAADNSPLHF. CDR3 DNA sequence: TGTGCCATCAGTGAGTCCTTGGCCGCGGATAATTCACCCCTCCACTTT.

Concerning this clone itself: Other DNA sequences of this sample code for an identical CDR3. The chain links TRBV5-1 to TRBJ1-1; TRBD1 is a possible D gene (6 bases). Deletions cut 2 bases from V and 0 bases from J, with 11 bases between. Germline CDR1 reads SGHRS; CDR2 reads YFSETQ. The CDR3 runs 15 residues. CDR3 bases: TGCGCCAGCAGCTTTCTGGACAGTATGAACACTGAAGCTTTCTTT. This translates into CASSFLDSMNTEAFF.

This clone was seen only a few times. The J gene is TRBJ1-2, the V gene TRBV5-6; TRBD1 is a possible D gene (5 bases). The CDR3 runs 18 residues. Deletions cut 0 bases from V and 4 bases from J, with 22 bases between. Germline V gene sequence: CDR1 SGHDT, CDR2 YYEEEE. CDR3 loop: CASSLASDSTYSGYGYTF. CDR3 coding DNA: TGTGCCAGCAGCTTGGCGAGCGACAGTACTTATTCGGGCTATGGCTACACCTTC.

The rearrangement uses TRBV6-1 and TRBJ2-7; possibly TRBD2 for D (6 bases). This CDR3 has 14 amino acids. V was cut by 3 bases and J by 2 bases, with 11 bases left in between. Germline assignment: CDR1 MNHNS and CDR2 SASEGT. The CDR3 here is CASSEEGPTYEQYF. The CDR3 bases are TGTGCCAGCAGTGAGGAGGGCCCTACCTACGAGCAGTACTTC.

This chain links TRBV4-1 with TRBJ1-1; 7 bases are a match to TRBD1. The CDR3 runs 14 residues. The V segment lost 3 bases and the J segment 3 bases; nucleotides outside the gene matches: 4. Germline V gene lookup returns CDR1 MGHRA and CDR2 YSYEKL. The CDR3 protein is CASSHPDRDTEAFF. CDR3 nucleotide sequence: TGCGCCAGCAGCCATCCAGACAGGGACACTGAAGCTTTCTTT.